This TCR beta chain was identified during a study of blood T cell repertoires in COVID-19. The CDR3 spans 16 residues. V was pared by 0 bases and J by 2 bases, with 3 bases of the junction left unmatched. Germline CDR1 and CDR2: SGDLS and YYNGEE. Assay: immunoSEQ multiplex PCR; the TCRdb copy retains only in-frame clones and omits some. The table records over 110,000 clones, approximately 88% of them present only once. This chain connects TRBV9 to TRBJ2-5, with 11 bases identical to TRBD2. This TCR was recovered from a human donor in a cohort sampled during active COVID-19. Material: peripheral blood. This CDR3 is CASSVEPSGGQETQYF. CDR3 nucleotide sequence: TGTGCCAGCAGCGTAGAGCCTAGCGGGGGGCAAGAGACCCAGTACTTC.